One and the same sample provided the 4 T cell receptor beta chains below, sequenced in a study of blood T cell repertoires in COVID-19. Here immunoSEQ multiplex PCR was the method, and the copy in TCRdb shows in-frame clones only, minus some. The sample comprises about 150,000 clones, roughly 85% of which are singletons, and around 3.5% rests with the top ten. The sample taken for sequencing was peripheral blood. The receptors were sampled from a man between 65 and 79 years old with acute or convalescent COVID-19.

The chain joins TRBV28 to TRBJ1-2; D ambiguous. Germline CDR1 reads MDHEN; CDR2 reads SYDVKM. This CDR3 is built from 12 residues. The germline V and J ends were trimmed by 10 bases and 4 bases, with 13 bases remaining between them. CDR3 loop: CATKRDFYGYTF. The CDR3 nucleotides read TGTGCCACGAAACGGGATTTCTATGGCTACACCTTC.

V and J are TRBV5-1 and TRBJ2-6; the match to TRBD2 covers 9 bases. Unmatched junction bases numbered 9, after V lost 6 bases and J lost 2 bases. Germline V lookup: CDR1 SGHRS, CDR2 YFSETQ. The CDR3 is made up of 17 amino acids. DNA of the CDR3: TGCGCCAGCACCCTGGCCAGCGGGAGGACTGGGGCCAACGTCCTGACTTTC. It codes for CASTLASGRTGANVLTF.

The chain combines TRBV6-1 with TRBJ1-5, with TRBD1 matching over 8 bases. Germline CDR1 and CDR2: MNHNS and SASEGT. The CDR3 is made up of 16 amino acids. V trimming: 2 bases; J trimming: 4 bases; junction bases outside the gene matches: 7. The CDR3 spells CASSEYGQGENQPQHF. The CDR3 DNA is TGTGCCAGCAGTGAATATGGACAGGGAGAGAATCAGCCCCAGCATTTT.

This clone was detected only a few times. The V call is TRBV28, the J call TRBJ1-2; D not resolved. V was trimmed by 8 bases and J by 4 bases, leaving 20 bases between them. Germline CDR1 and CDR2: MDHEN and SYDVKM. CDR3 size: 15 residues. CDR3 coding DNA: TGTGCCAGCTCCCGAAGCGTCGGCGGAACCTATGGCTACACCTTC. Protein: CASSRSVGGTYGYTF.